The rows below give T cell receptor beta chains drawn from one sample of a study of control samples from healthy donors and cancer patients. Sequencing used immunoSEQ multiplex PCR; TCRdb keeps in-frame clones, though not all of them. Here the sample spans around 58,000 clones, over 75% being singletons. The specimen sequenced was blood. These receptors were collected from a man aged 45-65 years in good health. The conserved cysteine and the conserved F or W are not part of the CDR3 here. Each record gives: V gene, J gene, CDR3 protein.

V gene: TRBV19
J gene: TRBJ1-3
CDR3 protein: ASNTVGTGASGNTIY

V gene: TRBV7-2
J gene: TRBJ1-3
CDR3 protein: ASSPNSGNTIY

V gene: TRBV4-2
J gene: TRBJ1-5
CDR3 protein: ASSQVGSGNQPQH

V gene: TRBV29-1
J gene: TRBJ2-2
CDR3 protein: SVVSRGSDTGELF

V gene: TRBV4-2
J gene: TRBJ2-1
CDR3 protein: ASSQGGTSSYNEQF

V gene: TRBV6-6
J gene: TRBJ2-2
CDR3 protein: ASRPGQNTGELF

V gene: TRBV19
J gene: TRBJ1-2
CDR3 protein: ASSITETNYGYT

V gene: TRBV28
J gene: TRBJ1-3
CDR3 protein: ASRSHRTGLNTIY

V gene: TRBV19
J gene: TRBJ2-4
CDR3 protein: ASSPAGSQNIQY

V gene: TRBV10-3
J gene: TRBJ1-5
CDR3 protein: ATGTSNNQPQH

V gene: TRBV10-2
J gene: TRBJ2-2
CDR3 protein: ASSEGWGRGAGELF

V gene: TRBV19
J gene: TRBJ1-1
CDR3 protein: ASSLGTEINTEAF

V gene: TRBV19
J gene: TRBJ2-2
CDR3 protein: ASKDRGGANTGELF

V gene: TRBV19
J gene: TRBJ2-5
CDR3 protein: ASTPDRGRETQY

V gene: TRBV6-1
J gene: TRBJ2-7
CDR3 protein: ASSGEAGTGADEQY

V gene: TRBV24-1
J gene: TRBJ2-1
CDR3 protein: ATSDFKTSGKNNEQF

V gene: TRBV2
J gene: TRBJ2-2
CDR3 protein: ASSEARGGAGELF

V gene: TRBV6-1
J gene: TRBJ1-6
CDR3 protein: ASSEMGASYNSPLH

V gene: TRBV7-9
J gene: TRBJ1-1
CDR3 protein: ASSEATGTGDTEAF

V gene: TRBV11-3
J gene: TRBJ1-5
CDR3 protein: ASSPDGIAPQH